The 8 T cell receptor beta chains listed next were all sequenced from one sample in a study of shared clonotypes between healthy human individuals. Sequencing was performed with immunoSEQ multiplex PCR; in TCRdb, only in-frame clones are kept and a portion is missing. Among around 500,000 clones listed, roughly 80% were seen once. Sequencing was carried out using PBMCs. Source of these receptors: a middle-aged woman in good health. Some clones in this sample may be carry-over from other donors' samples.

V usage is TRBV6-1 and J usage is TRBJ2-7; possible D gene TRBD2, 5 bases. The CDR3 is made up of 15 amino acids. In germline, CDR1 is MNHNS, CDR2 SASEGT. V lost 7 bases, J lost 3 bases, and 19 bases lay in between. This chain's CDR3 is CASNKETTGSYEQYF. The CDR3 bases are TGTGCCAGCAATAAGGAAACGACGGGGAGCTACGAGCAGTACTTC.

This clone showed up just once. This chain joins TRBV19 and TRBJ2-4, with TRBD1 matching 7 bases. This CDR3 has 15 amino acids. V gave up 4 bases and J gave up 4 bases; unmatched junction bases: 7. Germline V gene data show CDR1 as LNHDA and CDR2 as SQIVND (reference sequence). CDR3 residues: CASSKGQRNKNIQYF. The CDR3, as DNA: TGTGCCAGTAGTAAGGGACAGAGGAATAAAAACATTCAGTACTTC.

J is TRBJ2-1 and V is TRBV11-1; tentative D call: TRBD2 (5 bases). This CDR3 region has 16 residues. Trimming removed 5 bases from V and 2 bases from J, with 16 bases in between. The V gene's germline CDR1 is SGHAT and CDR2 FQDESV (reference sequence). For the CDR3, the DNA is TGTGCCAGCAGCCGCGAAGGGCTAGCCGCCTACAATGAGCAGTTCTTC. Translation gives CASSREGLAAYNEQFF. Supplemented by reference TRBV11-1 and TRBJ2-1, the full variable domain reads EAEVAQSPRYKITEKSQAVAFWCDPISGHATLYWYRQILGQGPELLVQFQDESVVDDSQLPKDRFSAERLKGVDSTLKIQPAELGDSAMYLCASSREGLAAYNEQFFGPGTRLTVL.

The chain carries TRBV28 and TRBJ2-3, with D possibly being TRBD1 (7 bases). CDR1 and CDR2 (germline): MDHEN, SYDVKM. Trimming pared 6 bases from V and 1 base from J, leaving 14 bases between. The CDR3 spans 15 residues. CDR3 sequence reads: CASSKDREGTDTQYF. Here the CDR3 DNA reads TGTGCCAGCAGCAAAGACAGGGAGGGCACAGATACGCAGTATTTT. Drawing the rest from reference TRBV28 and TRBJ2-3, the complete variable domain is DVKVTQSSRYLVKRTGEKVFLECVQDMDHENMFWYRQDPGLGLRLIYFSYDVKMKEKGDIPEGYSVSREKKERFSLILESASTNQTSMYLCASSKDREGTDTQYFGPGTRLTVL.

The DNA of the CDR3 is TGTGCCAGCAGCTTCTATGGCTACACCTTC. This gives the protein CASSFYGYTF. The chain recombines TRBV7-9 with TRBJ1-2; the D is unclear. The CDR3 consists of 10 residues. CDR1 and CDR2 from the germline V gene are SEHNR and FQNEAQ (reference sequence). V was pared by 3 bases and J by 4 bases, with 0 bases between.

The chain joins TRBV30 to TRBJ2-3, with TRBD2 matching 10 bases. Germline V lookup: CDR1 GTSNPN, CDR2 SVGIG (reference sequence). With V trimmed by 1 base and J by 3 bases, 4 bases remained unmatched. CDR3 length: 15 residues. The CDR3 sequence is CAWSELAGLTDTQYF. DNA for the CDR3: TGTGCCTGGAGTGAACTAGCGGGACTTACAGATACGCAGTATTTT.

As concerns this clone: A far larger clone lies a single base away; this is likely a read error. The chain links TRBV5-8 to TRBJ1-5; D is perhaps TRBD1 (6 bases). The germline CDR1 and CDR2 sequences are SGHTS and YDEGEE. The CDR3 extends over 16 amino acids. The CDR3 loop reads CVSSPITGFGNQPQHF. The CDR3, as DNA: TGTGTCAGCAGCCCGATAACAGGGTTTGGAAATCAGCCCCAGCATTTT. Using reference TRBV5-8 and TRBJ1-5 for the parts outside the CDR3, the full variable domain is EAGVTQSPTHLIKTRGQQATLRCSPISGHTSVYWYQQALGLGLQFLLWYDEGEERNRGNFPPRFSGRQFPNYSSELNVNALELEDSALYLCVSSPITGFGNQPQHFGDGTRLSIL.

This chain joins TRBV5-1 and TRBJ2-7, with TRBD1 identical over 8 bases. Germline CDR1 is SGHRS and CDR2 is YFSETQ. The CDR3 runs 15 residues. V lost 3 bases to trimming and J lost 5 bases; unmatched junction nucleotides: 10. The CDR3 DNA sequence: TGCGCCAGCAGCTCCCCGAACAGGGGGATCGACGAGCAGTACTTC. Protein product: CASSSPNRGIDEQYF.